This is a list of T cell receptor beta chains from one sample in a study of beta chain features in type 1 diabetes. Assay used: immunoSEQ multiplex PCR; TCRdb lists only in-frame clones, some missing. This sample has around 250,000 clones, with 27% found just once. Sequenced: central memory CD4+ T cells from blood. These receptors were collected from a man aged 25 to 40 in good health. The CDR3 runs from the conserved cysteine through the conserved F or W. A D gene is named only where the DNA matches it firmly. Part of the rows lack a size; the others show once, few, many or a class for expanded clones.

size	V	J	D	CDR3	DNA
-	TRBV29-1	TRBJ2-1	TRBD2	CSATGTSFYNEQFF	TGCAGCGCCACCGGGACTAGTTTCTACAATGAGCAGTTCTTC
few	TRBV29-1	TRBJ2-7	-	CSVAVGTPQQYF	TGCAGCGTTGCGGTAGGCACCCCGCAGCAGTACTTC
few	TRBV29-1	TRBJ2-7	TRBD1	CSVSRDRDHEQYF	TGCAGCGTAAGCCGGGACAGGGACCACGAGCAGTACTTC
many	TRBV16	TRBJ1-1	-	CASSQLGPNTEAFF	TGTGCCAGCAGCCAATTGGGGCCGAACACTGAAGCTTTCTTT
few	TRBV7-9	TRBJ2-5	-	CASSLSGGVRETQYF	TGTGCCAGCAGCTTGTCCGGAGGGGTACGAGAGACCCAGTACTTC
-	TRBV28	TRBJ2-7	TRBD1	CASTSLRTGTNEQYF	TGTGCCAGCACTAGCCTTCGGACAGGAACCAACGAGCAGTACTTC
-	TRBV5-6	TRBJ2-4	TRBD2	CASRRGKAIQYF	TGTGCCAGCAGGCGGGGGAAGGCCATTCAGTACTTC
many	TRBV4-2	TRBJ2-1	TRBD1	CASSQGDRDNEQFF	TGTGCCAGCAGCCAAGGGGACAGGGACAATGAGCAGTTCTTC
few	TRBV29-1	TRBJ2-1	-	CSVGGGSYNEQFF	TGCAGCGTGGGAGGGGGGTCATACAATGAGCAGTTCTTC
few	TRBV7-6	TRBJ2-2	TRBD2	CASSLELAPGELFF	TGTGCCAGCAGCTTAGAACTAGCGCCCGGGGAGCTGTTTTTT
few	TRBV11-2	TRBJ2-1	TRBD2	CASSSPSGGGSNEQFF	TGTGCCAGCAGCTCCCCTAGCGGAGGCGGATCCAATGAGCAGTTCTTC
-	TRBV18	TRBJ2-1	-	CASSPSLNEQFF	TGTGCCAGCTCACCCAGCCTCAATGAGCAGTTCTTC
-	TRBV5-6	TRBJ2-3	-	CASSLEGFSTDTQYF	TGTGCCAGCAGCTTGGAAGGGTTTAGCACAGATACGCAGTATTTT
-	TRBV7-2	TRBJ2-7	TRBD2	CASSLDFSGKNYEQYF	TGTGCCAGCAGCTTAGATTTTAGCGGGAAGAACTACGAGCAGTACTTC
-	TRBV7-6	TRBJ2-7	-	CASSAMLGEQYF	TGTGCCAGCAGCGCGATGCTGGGGGAGCAGTACTTC
few	TRBV10-2	TRBJ1-1	TRBD1	CASSGGQMNTEAFF	TGCGCCAGCAGTGGGGGACAGATGAACACTGAAGCTTTCTTT
-	TRBV27	TRBJ1-6	TRBD1	CASQPTGLNSPLHF	TGTGCCAGCCAGCCGACAGGGCTGAATTCACCCCTCCACTTT
-	TRBV7-2	TRBJ1-4	-	CASSPGQSNEKLFF	TGTGCCAGCAGTCCAGGACAGAGTAATGAAAAACTGTTTTTT
-	TRBV11-2	TRBJ1-1	-	CASSYGEGGMNTEAFF	TGTGCCAGCAGTTACGGGGAGGGTGGAATGAACACTGAAGCTTTCTTT
-	TRBV5-6	TRBJ2-7	-	CASSTGASSYEQYF	TGTGCCAGCAGCACCGGGGCCTCCTCCTACGAGCAGTACTTC
-	TRBV29-1	TRBJ1-1	-	CSVEANMNTEAFF	TGCAGCGTTGAGGCAAATATGAACACTGAAGCTTTCTTT
-	TRBV5-4	TRBJ2-1	-	CASSLAVSSYNEQFF	TGTGCCAGCAGCTTGGCCGTAAGCTCCTACAATGAGCAGTTCTTC
-	TRBV6-5	TRBJ1-1	-	CASSYSANKNTEAFF	TGTGCCAGCAGTTACTCCGCAAACAAGAACACTGAAGCTTTCTTT
few	TRBV29-1	TRBJ2-7	TRBD1	CSVVGQTYEQYF	TGCAGCGTCGTGGGACAGACCTACGAGCAGTACTTC
-	TRBV7-9	TRBJ1-3	-	CASSRSTGNTIYF	TGTGCCAGCAGCCGAAGTACCGGAAACACCATATATTTT
-	TRBV5-1	TRBJ1-4	-	CASSLRGSGDEKLFF	TGCGCCAGCAGCTTGAGGGGTTCAGGCGACGAAAAACTGTTTTTT
-	TRBV2	TRBJ2-3	-	CASKENIHTDTQYF	TGTGCCAGCAAGGAGAACATTCACACAGATACGCAGTATTTT
-	TRBV9	TRBJ2-2	-	CASSPHTGELFF	TGTGCCAGCAGCCCCCACACCGGGGAGCTGTTTTTT
-	TRBV9	TRBJ2-1	TRBD2	CASSVAGGPHNEQFF	TGTGCCAGCAGCGTAGCGGGAGGGCCCCACAATGAGCAGTTCTTC